The present TCR beta chain was sequenced within a study of T cell responses to AZD1222 COVID-19 vaccine. Sequencing used immunoSEQ multiplex PCR; TCRdb keeps in-frame clones, though not all of them. The sample yields about 200,000 clones, roughly 94% seen once. Germline V gives CDR1 SGHRS, CDR2 YFSETQ. The length of the CDR3 is 13 residues. The sample holds one count of this clone. A read error may account for a junction end that differs from germline. The origin of this receptor is an adult who received the MenACWY meningococcal vaccine as a control. This rearrangement joins TRBV5-1 to TRBJ2-1; 10 bases are shared with TRBD2. The input for sequencing was peripheral blood, taken 28 days after the second dose of the MenACWY control vaccine. CDR3 in DNA: TGCGCCAGCAGCTTGGATACTAGCGGGGCTCCGCTCTTC. Encoded protein: CASSLDTSGAPLF.